The entry below gives a single T cell receptor beta chain sequence along with its context. The CDR3 consists of 15 residues. V trimming: 3 bases; J trimming: 3 bases; junction bases outside the gene matches: 4. From germline, CDR1 is SGHTA and CDR2 FQGNSA. This sample is drawn from a study of blood T cell repertoires in COVID-19. In the original analysis: Reference gene primer amplification gave estimated nucleated cell counts. Assay: immunoSEQ multiplex PCR; the TCRdb copy retains only in-frame clones and omits some. The V and J calls and the clone size are those of that table, but D and trimming were determined from the DNA. This sample has about 97,000 clones, with around 90% found just once.

The chain has TRBV7-2 and TRBJ2-1; 8 bases align to TRBD1. The sequence was obtained from a man aged 45-60 years with active COVID-19. The specimen sequenced was peripheral blood. CDR3 region: CASSLDRAHYNEQFF. CDR3 in DNA: TGTGCCAGCAGCTTGGACAGGGCCCACTACAATGAGCAGTTCTTC.